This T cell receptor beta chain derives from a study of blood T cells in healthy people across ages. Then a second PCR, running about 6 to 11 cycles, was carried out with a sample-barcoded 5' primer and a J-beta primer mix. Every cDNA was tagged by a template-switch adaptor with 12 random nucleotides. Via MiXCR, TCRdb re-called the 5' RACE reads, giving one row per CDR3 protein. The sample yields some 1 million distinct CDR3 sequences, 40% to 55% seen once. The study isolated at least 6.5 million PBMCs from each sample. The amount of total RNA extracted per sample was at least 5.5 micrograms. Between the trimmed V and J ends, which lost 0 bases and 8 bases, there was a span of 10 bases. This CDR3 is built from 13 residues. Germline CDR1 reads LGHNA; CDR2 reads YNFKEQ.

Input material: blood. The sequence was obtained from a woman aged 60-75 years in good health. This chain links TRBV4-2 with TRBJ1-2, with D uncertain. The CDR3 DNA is TGTGCCAGCAGCCAAGATGCAGGACGGGGCTACACCTTC. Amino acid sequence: CASSQDAGRGYTF.